The 23 T cell receptor beta chains below were found in one sample sequenced in a study of cytomegalovirus exposure and HLA in healthy donors (TCRdb year 2017). The library was built by means of the immunoSEQ multiplex PCR assay. The multiplex PCR relied on a mix of 60 forward primers for TCR Vbeta segments and 13 reverse primers for TCR Jbeta segments. Held by TCRdb, this immuneACCESS table contains in-frame sequences only and omits some clones. Under half of the omission traces to an unresolved V gene where checked; the cause of the rest is unknown. The sample table records more than 150,000 clones; about four fifths of these occur just once. Together, the top ten hold 6% of the sample. Input material: PBMCs. Source of these receptors: a woman aged 30 to 39 in good health and CMV-seropositive.

The V and J genes are TRBV19 and TRBJ2-1, with D possibly matching TRBD2 (5 bases). V lost 3 bases, J lost 8 bases, and 11 bases lay in between. The CDR3 sequence is 13 residues long. Germline V gene data show CDR1 as LNHDA and CDR2 as SQIVND (reference sequence). CDR3 in DNA: TGTGCCAGTAGTATTGTAGCGTACCATGAGCAGTTCTTC. Translation gives CASSIVAYHEQFF.

V usage is TRBV5-1 and J usage is TRBJ1-1, with 7 positions matching TRBD1. With V trimmed by 4 bases and J by 7 bases, 10 bases remained unmatched. Germline CDR1 reads SGHRS; CDR2 reads YFSETQ. CDR3 length: 14 residues. In DNA, the CDR3 is TGCGCCAGCAGCCCTCACAGGGGTGTAGGTGAAGCTTTCTTT. Protein sequence: CASSPHRGVGEAFF. The whole variable domain, remainder taken from reference TRBV5-1 and TRBJ1-1, is KAGVTQTPRYLIKTRGQQVTLSCSPISGHRSVSWYQQTPGQGLQFLFEYFSETQRNKGNFPGRFSGRQFSNSRSEMNVSTLELGDSALYLCASSPHRGVGEAFFGQGTRLTVV.

The sample holds a few counts of this clone. The rearrangement uses TRBV27 and TRBJ2-2; D not resolved. The CDR3 length is 14 residues. The germline V gene has CDR1 MNHEY and CDR2 SMNVEV (reference sequence). V was shortened by 6 bases and J by 4 bases, with 12 bases between the two germline ends. Written as DNA, the CDR3 is TGTGCCAGCAGACGGTCAGGCATCACCGGGGAGCTGTTTTTT. Translating gives CASRRSGITGELFF.

The rearrangement joins TRBV10-3 to TRBJ2-1; the match to TRBD1 covers 8 bases. Germline-derived CDR1 and CDR2 are ENHRY and SYGVKD. The CDR3 is made up of 14 amino acids. The junction had 4 bases not matched to a gene; V was cut back by 4 bases and J by 5 bases. CDR3 protein: CAISGQGKHNEQFF. In DNA, the CDR3 is TGTGCCATCAGTGGACAGGGGAAGCACAATGAGCAGTTCTTC.

This chain joins TRBV27 and TRBJ1-5; D might be TRBD1 (5 bases). V was clipped by 6 bases and J by 6 bases, with 12 bases between them. The CDR3 length is 13 residues. Per germline, CDR1 MNHEY and CDR2 SMNVEV (reference sequence). The CDR3, as DNA: TGTGCCAGCAGGGGCCAGGGAAGTCAGCCCCAGCATTTT. This sequence encodes CASRGQGSQPQHF.

In its sample, this clone was seen a few times. The chain couples TRBV6-6 to TRBJ1-3; D gene uncertain. The CDR3 loop spans 13 amino acids. The germline V gene has CDR1 MNHNY and CDR2 SVGAGI (reference sequence). The germline V and J ends were trimmed by 7 bases and 5 bases, with 12 bases remaining between them. DNA for the CDR3: TGTGCCAGCACATCGCACACCCGAAACACCATATATTTT. Translating gives CASTSHTRNTIYF.

In the case of this clone: No conserved phenylalanine or tryptophan ends this CDR3, so it is likely a read error. The DNA is omitted, as the CDR3 cannot be located on it reliably, and the CDR3 follows TCRdb's listing. CDR3 region: CASSLVGSGRMY. This sequence joins TRBV5-4 and TRBJ2-7; the D call of TRBD2 is as the table states it, not checked on the DNA. The CDR3 adds up to 12 amino acids, both ends counted. Germline loops: CDR1 SGHNT, CDR2 YYREEE (reference sequence).

V is TRBV7-9 and J is TRBJ2-5; possible D gene TRBD2, 5 bases. The CDR3 sequence is 16 residues long. Germline V lookup: CDR1 SEHNR, CDR2 FQNEAQ (reference sequence). Trimming cost V 1 base and J 0 bases, with 12 bases left between them. CDR3 sequence: CASSLVGWEYQETQYF. CDR3 DNA sequence: TGTGCCAGCAGCTTAGTTGGGTGGGAGTACCAAGAGACCCAGTACTTC.

This chain uses TRBV10-3 with TRBJ2-2; 8 bases agree with TRBD2. With V trimmed by 0 bases and J by 1 base, 4 bases remained unmatched. This CDR3 is built from 17 residues. Looked up from germline, CDR1 is ENHRY and CDR2 is SYGVKD. Here the CDR3 reads CAISESGAGENTGELFF. The CDR3 DNA follows: TGTGCCATCAGTGAGTCTGGAGCGGGAGAGAACACCGGGGAGCTGTTTTTT.

This clone was detected only once. The V call is TRBV19, the J call TRBJ1-1; the D gene is possibly TRBD1 (6 bases). Germline-derived CDR1 and CDR2 are LNHDA and SQIVND (reference sequence). The CDR3 has 15 residues. V lost 3 bases to trimming and J lost 3 bases, with 14 bases between them. CDR3 region: CASSIRGSRDTEAFF. As DNA, the CDR3 is TGTGCCAGTAGTATTAGGGGGAGTAGGGACACTGAAGCTTTCTTT. Filled out from reference TRBV19 and TRBJ1-1, the complete variable domain reads DGGITQSPKYLFRKEGQNVTLSCEQNLNHDAMYWYRQDPGQGLRLIYYSQIVNDFQKGDIAEGYSVSREKKESFPLTVTSAQKNPTAFYLCASSIRGSRDTEAFFGQGTRLTVV.

CDR3 amino acids: CASNSGGASYNEQFF. CDR3 in DNA: TGTGCCAGTAACAGCGGGGGGGCCTCCTACAATGAGCAGTTCTTC. The gene calls are TRBV19 and TRBJ2-1; 10 nucleotides align to TRBD2. The V gene's germline CDR1 is LNHDA and CDR2 SQIVND (reference sequence). V shed 7 bases, J shed 0 bases, and the junction held 3 bases outside the gene matches. The CDR3 sequence is 15 residues long. The full variable domain, completed using reference TRBV19 and TRBJ2-1, is DGGITQSPKYLFRKEGQNVTLSCEQNLNHDAMYWYRQDPGQGLRLIYYSQIVNDFQKGDIAEGYSVSREKKESFPLTVTSAQKNPTAFYLCASNSGGASYNEQFFGPGTRLTVL.

A few counts support this clone. This chain links TRBV6-6 with TRBJ1-5; D is unclear. Germline V gene lookup returns CDR1 MNHNY and CDR2 SVGAGI (reference sequence). The V gene lost 6 bases and the J gene lost 14 bases, with 17 bases spanning the gap. The CDR3 length is 12 residues. The CDR3 DNA reads TGTGCCAGCAGCAGAACCGACAAATGGGAGCATTTT. This codes for CASSRTDKWEHF.

The V call is TRBV5-4, the J call TRBJ2-7; no firm D call. The CDR3 extends over 14 amino acids. V was cut by 4 bases and J by 2 bases, with 13 bases left in between. Germline CDR1 SGHNT, CDR2 YYREEE (reference sequence). This CDR3 is CASSDPSGPYEQYF. The CDR3 DNA reads as TGTGCCAGCAGCGACCCTAGTGGTCCCTACGAGCAGTACTTC.

J is TRBJ1-3 and V is TRBV14; tentative D call: TRBD1 (6 bases). Trimming left V 0 bases short and J 8 bases short, with 14 bases between. Germline values: CDR1 SGHDN, CDR2 FVKESK. The length of the CDR3 is 15 residues. The CDR3 DNA reads TGTGCCAGCAGCCAAGATTCGCCCTACAGGGACACCATATATTTT. Translating it yields CASSQDSPYRDTIYF.

In this sample, this clone turned up a few times. The rearrangement uses TRBV2 and TRBJ1-5, with TRBD1 matching over 11 bases. V gave up 6 bases and J gave up 6 bases; unmatched junction bases: 1. The CDR3 runs 13 residues. Per germline, CDR1 SNHLY and CDR2 FYNNEI. The CDR3 sequence: CASSGTGGQPQHF. The CDR3 DNA reads TGTGCCAGCAGCGGGACAGGGGGTCAGCCCCAGCATTTT.

This rearrangement joins TRBV9 to TRBJ2-1, with D unresolved. The CDR3 runs to 12 residues. CDR1 SGDLS and CDR2 YYNGEE come from the germline V gene. Trimming removed 0 bases from V and 8 bases from J, with 6 bases in between. In DNA form, the CDR3 reads TGTGCCAGCAGCGTAGTACTGGATGAGCAGTTCTTC. Its translation: CASSVVLDEQFF.

The gene calls are TRBV14 and TRBJ2-1; maybe TRBD2 (6 bases). V was trimmed by 0 bases and J by 7 bases, leaving 19 bases between them. Germline V gene sequence: CDR1 SGHDN, CDR2 FVKESK. This CDR3 contains 17 residues. The CDR3 loop is CASSQDRRRTGDNEQFF. CDR3 coding DNA: TGTGCCAGCAGCCAAGATAGACGGCGGACGGGAGATAATGAGCAGTTCTTC.

This chain links TRBV2 with TRBJ2-5; D is ambiguous. The germline V gene encodes CDR1 SNHLY and CDR2 FYNNEI. This CDR3 comprises 14 residues. The ends were cut back, 6 bases at V and 1 base at J, with 12 bases in the middle. CDR3 residues: CASRRIGPQETQYF. In nucleotides, the CDR3 is TGTGCCAGCAGGCGGATAGGTCCCCAAGAGACCCAGTACTTC.

The J gene is TRBJ1-6, the V gene TRBV6-6; D is unclear. CDR1 is MNHNY, CDR2 SVGAGI, per germline (reference sequence). CDR3 length: 13 amino acids. V dropped 2 bases and J dropped 14 bases, with 13 bases sitting between them. DNA of the CDR3: TGTGCCAGCAGTTACGAAAACCTGGGAGCCCTCCACTTT. This translates into CASSYENLGALHF.

The chain is built from TRBV6-5 and TRBJ2-7; 15 bases agree with TRBD2. The CDR3 sequence is 14 residues long. Unmatched junction bases numbered 1, after V lost 6 bases and J lost 4 bases. CDR1 and CDR2 (germline): MNHEY, SVGAGI. The CDR3 nucleotides are TGTGCCAGCAGGGGGACTAGCGGGAGGTACGAGCAGTACTTC. Protein product: CASRGTSGRYEQYF.

The V gene is TRBV6-5, the J gene TRBJ1-2, with TRBD1 as a possible D gene (5 bases). This CDR3 region has 16 residues. Trimming shortened V by 0 bases and J by 5 bases, and 16 bases separated the two germline ends. Germline lookup yields CDR1 MNHEY and CDR2 SVGAGI. CDR3: CASSYSPRGRGYGYTF. DNA for the CDR3: TGTGCCAGCAGTTACTCCCCTAGGGGCCGCGGATATGGCTACACCTTC.

The J gene is TRBJ2-7, the V gene TRBV27, with a possible D match to TRBD1 (5 bases). This CDR3 is built from 13 residues. Germline values: CDR1 MNHEY, CDR2 SMNVEV (reference sequence). V was trimmed by 1 base and J by 6 bases, leaving 10 bases between them. The CDR3 protein is CASSLFQGSEQYF. The CDR3, as DNA: TGTGCCAGCAGTTTATTTCAGGGTAGCGAGCAGTACTTC.

Details on this clone: This sample includes further DNA sequences coding for the same CDR3. The gene calls are TRBV6-5 and TRBJ1-1; D remains ambiguous. CDR1 is MNHEY, CDR2 SVGAGI, per germline. The germline V and J ends were trimmed by 3 bases and 5 bases, with 7 bases remaining between them. The CDR3 is made up of 12 amino acids. The CDR3, as DNA: TGTGCCAGCAGTTATGGAGGGACTGAAGCTTTCTTT. Its protein product is CASSYGGTEAFF.